This T cell receptor (beta chain) was retrieved from a study of T cells after yellow fever vaccination. Notes on the study in general: Within FACS-sorted repertoires, abundant clonotypes contaminating from the bulk population could be present.

Universal primer sites and UMIs were introduced during 5'RACE template-switching synthesis of TCR cDNA. TCRdb re-called the 5' RACE reads with MiXCR, one entry per CDR3 protein. Of a few hundred thousand distinct CDR3 sequences in the sample, about 4% are singletons; the top ten hold 20% to 25%. This clonotype came up a few times. The antigen remains unidentified. The sequence was collected from a man between 18 and 35 years old who received the YFV17D yellow fever vaccine. The sample here was PBMCs, taken 5 days after the yellow fever booster vaccination.

CDR3 in amino acids: CSASRFSNYGYTF. Written as DNA, the CDR3 is TGCAGTGCTTCCCGTTTTTCTAACTATGGCTACACCTTC. The genes are TRBV20-1 and TRBJ1-2; D is undetermined. Germline V gives CDR1 DFQATT, CDR2 SNEGSKA (reference sequence). This CDR3 has 13 residues. V dropped 5 bases and J dropped 0 bases, with 10 bases sitting between them.